The 12 T cell receptor beta chains below all came from one sample that was sequenced in a study of OX40 agonist ivuxolimab in advanced cancers. Sequencing used immunoSEQ multiplex PCR; TCRdb keeps in-frame clones, though not all of them. The repertoire holds under 150,000 clones, with 90% to 95% as singletons. Sequencing used CD4+ or CD8+ T cells sorted from blood, obtained in a trial of the OX40 agonist ivuxolimab. These TCRs come from an adult with an advanced solid tumor such as melanoma, head and neck, liver or kidney cancer.

The chain is built from TRBV18 and TRBJ1-1; D possibly corresponds to TRBD1 (5 bases). From germline, CDR1 is KGHSH and CDR2 LQKENI. Trimming stripped 2 bases from V and 6 bases from J, with 19 bases between. The CDR3 covers 16 residues. The CDR3 DNA sequence: TGTGCCAGCTCACCAAGGGGCGAAGGGAAGAGGGCTGAAGCTTTCTTT. Residues: CASSPRGEGKRAEAFF.

This clone was recorded only once. The J gene is TRBJ1-5, the V gene TRBV21-1; TRBD1, as called in the table, went unchecked against the DNA. TRBV21-1 is a known pseudogene. This CDR3 is built from 17 residues. The CDR3 DNA reads as TGTGCCAGCAGCCTCCCGGACAGGGAAGGGGGCAATCAGCCCCAGCATTTT. Amino acid sequence: CASSLPDREGGNQPQHF.

This chain joins TRBV18 and TRBJ1-1, with D possibly matching TRBD1 (5 bases). Germline V gene sequence: CDR1 KGHSH, CDR2 LQKENI. The V end lost 8 bases, the J end lost 1 base, and 11 bases lay between the germline ends. The CDR3 sequence is 13 residues long. The DNA for the CDR3 is TGTGCCAGCCGGGGAGGACAGAACACTGAAGCTTTCTTT. It yields the protein CASRGGQNTEAFF.

This clone was detected only once. The rearrangement joins TRBV28 to TRBJ1-1; D remains unclear. CDR3 length equals 18 residues. V was clipped by 3 bases and J by 0 bases, with 20 bases between them. CDR1 MDHEN and CDR2 SYDVKM come from the germline V gene. The CDR3 region is CASSFNKWYETMNTEAFF. CDR3 coding DNA: TGTGCCAGCAGTTTCAACAAGTGGTATGAGACGATGAACACTGAAGCTTTCTTT.

The J gene is TRBJ2-3, the V gene TRBV6-1; 8 bases fit TRBD2. This CDR3 has 17 residues. Per the germline V gene, CDR1 is MNHNS and CDR2 is SASEGT. V trimming: 2 bases; J trimming: 4 bases; junction bases outside the gene matches: 11. CDR3 nucleotides: TGTGCCAGCAGTGAATCGCTAGCGGGCGCATTCTCAGATACGCAGTATTTT. This encodes CASSESLAGAFSDTQYF.

The gene calls are TRBV7-2 and TRBJ1-1; no definite D call. The CDR3 has 14 amino acids. CDR1 is SGHTA and CDR2 is FQGNSA in the germline V gene. Trimming left V 7 bases short and J 1 base short, with 13 bases between. CDR3 nucleotide sequence: TGTGCCAGCATCTATAGAACGGGGAACACTGAAGCTTTCTTT. Protein: CASIYRTGNTEAFF.

V usage is TRBV28 and J usage is TRBJ1-2; D remains ambiguous. Germline CDR1 MDHEN, CDR2 SYDVKM. This CDR3 has 13 residues. Trimming shortened V by 2 bases and J by 6 bases, and 10 bases separated the two germline ends. CDR3 in amino acids: CASSLIRVHGYTF. CDR3 bases: TGTGCCAGCAGTTTAATCCGGGTACATGGCTACACCTTC.

This chain joins TRBV7-9 and TRBJ1-1; D unresolved. CDR1 and CDR2 (germline): SEHNR, FQNEAQ (reference sequence). The germline V and J ends were trimmed by 5 bases and 1 base, with 8 bases remaining between them. The CDR3 consists of 13 residues. CDR3 residues: CASSQVGNTEAFF. The CDR3 region has the DNA TGTGCCAGCAGCCAGGTGGGGAACACTGAAGCTTTCTTT. Looking up the rest from reference TRBV7-9 and TRBJ1-1 gives the full variable domain: DTGVSQNPRHKITKRGQNVTFRCDPISEHNRLYWYRQTLGQGPEFLTYFQNEAQLEKSRLLSDRFSAERPKGSFSTLEIQRTEQGDSAMYLCASSQVGNTEAFFGQGTRLTVV.

The V call is TRBV11-2, the J call TRBJ2-7; tentative D call: TRBD1 (5 bases). This CDR3 spans 14 amino acids. Germline V gene lookup returns CDR1 SGHAT and CDR2 FQNNGV. Trimming left V 5 bases short and J 6 bases short, with 17 bases between. CDR3 coding DNA: TGTGCCAGCAGCCCCAGGGTTTTAGGGTCCGAGCAGTACTTC. It translates to CASSPRVLGSEQYF. The full variable domain, rest sourced from reference TRBV11-2 and TRBJ2-7, is EAGVAQSPRYKIIEKRQSVAFWCNPISGHATLYWYQQILGQGPKLLIQFQNNGVVDDSQLPKDRFSAERLKGVDSTLKIQPAKLEDSAVYLCASSPRVLGSEQYFGPGTRLTVT.

The rearrangement joins TRBV28 to TRBJ2-3, with D possibly being TRBD1 (6 bases). Germline lookup yields CDR1 MDHEN and CDR2 SYDVKM. The CDR3 loop spans 14 amino acids. The V and J ends lost 3 bases and 3 bases respectively, with 10 bases between them. The CDR3 bases are TGTGCCAGCAGTTTCAGGGGTCGGACAGATACGCAGTATTTT. This gives the protein CASSFRGRTDTQYF.

V usage is TRBV9 and J usage is TRBJ2-1; 10 bases match TRBD2. Per germline, CDR1 SGDLS and CDR2 YYNGEE. The CDR3 spans 16 residues. V was pared by 3 bases and J by 6 bases, with 9 bases of the junction left unmatched. This CDR3 reads CASSAPGTSASNEQFF. The CDR3 bases are TGTGCCAGCAGCGCCCCTGGGACTAGCGCCTCCAATGAGCAGTTCTTC.

The genes are TRBV7-6 and TRBJ1-1, with a tentative D call TRBD1 (6 bases). This CDR3 region has 13 residues. The V gene's germline CDR1 is SGHVS and CDR2 FNYEAQ. V was trimmed by 5 bases and J by 1 base, leaving 8 bases between them. Written as DNA, the CDR3 is TGTGCCAGCAGCCTGGACAGGAACACTGAAGCTTTCTTT. It encodes CASSLDRNTEAFF. Combining the CDR3 with reference TRBV7-6 and TRBJ1-1 gives the whole variable domain GAGVSQSPRYKVTKRGQDVALRCDPISGHVSLYWYRQALGQGPEFLTYFNYEAQQDKSGLPNDRFSAERPEGSISTLTIQRTEQRDSAMYRCASSLDRNTEAFFGQGTRLTVV.